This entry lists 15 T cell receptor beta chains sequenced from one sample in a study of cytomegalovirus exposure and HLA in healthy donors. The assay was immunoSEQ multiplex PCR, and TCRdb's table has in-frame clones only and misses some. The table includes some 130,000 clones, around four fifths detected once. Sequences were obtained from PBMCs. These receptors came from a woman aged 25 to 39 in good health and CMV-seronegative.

DNA of the CDR3: TGTGCCAGCAGCTTAGGCATGGCGAGGGTTCGGGATACGCAGTATTTT. Protein sequence: CASSLGMARVRDTQYF. The chain uses TRBV7-2 and TRBJ2-3, with D possibly being TRBD2 (5 bases). V lost 1 base, J lost 6 bases, and 17 bases lay in between. Germline V gene lookup returns CDR1 SGHTA and CDR2 FQGNSA. This CDR3 comprises 16 residues.

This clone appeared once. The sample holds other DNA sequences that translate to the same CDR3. For the CDR3, the DNA is TGTGCCAGCAGTGAGGCGGGGGTCACTAATGAAAAACTGTTTTTT. It yields the protein CASSEAGVTNEKLFF. The chain has TRBV2 and TRBJ1-4, with D maybe TRBD1 (5 bases). CDR3 length: 15 residues. Germline loops: CDR1 SNHLY, CDR2 FYNNEI. V dropped 3 bases and J dropped 2 bases, with 10 bases sitting between them.

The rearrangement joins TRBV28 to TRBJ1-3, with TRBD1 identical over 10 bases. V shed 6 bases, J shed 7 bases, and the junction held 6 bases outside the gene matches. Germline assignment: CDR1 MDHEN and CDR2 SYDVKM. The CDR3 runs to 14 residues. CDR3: CASRRDRGFNTIYF. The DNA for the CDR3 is TGTGCCAGCAGACGGGACAGGGGCTTCAACACCATATATTTT.

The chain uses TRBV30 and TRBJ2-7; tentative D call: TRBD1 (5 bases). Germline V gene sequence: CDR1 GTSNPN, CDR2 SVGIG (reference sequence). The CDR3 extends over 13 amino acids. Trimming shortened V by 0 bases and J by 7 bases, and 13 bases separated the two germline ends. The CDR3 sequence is CAWSVKGAGEQYF. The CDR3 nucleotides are TGTGCCTGGAGTGTAAAAGGGGCAGGGGAGCAGTACTTC.

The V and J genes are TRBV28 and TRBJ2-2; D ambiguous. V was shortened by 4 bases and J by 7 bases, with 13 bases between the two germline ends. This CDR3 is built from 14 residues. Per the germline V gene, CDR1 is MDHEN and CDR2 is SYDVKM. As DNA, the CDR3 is TGTGCCAGCAGTTCCAACAGCCCTGGCGGGGAGCTGTTTTTT. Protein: CASSSNSPGGELFF.

CDR3 bases: TGTGCCAGCAGTCCCGGGGAGGGTTTGAGCTCCTACGAGCAGTACTTC. This codes for CASSPGEGLSSYEQYF. This chain joins TRBV28 and TRBJ2-7; 7 bases are a match to TRBD2. This CDR3 comprises 16 residues. Trimming removed 5 bases from V and 0 bases from J; junction bases left unmatched: 10. Germline V CDR1 and CDR2: MDHEN, SYDVKM.

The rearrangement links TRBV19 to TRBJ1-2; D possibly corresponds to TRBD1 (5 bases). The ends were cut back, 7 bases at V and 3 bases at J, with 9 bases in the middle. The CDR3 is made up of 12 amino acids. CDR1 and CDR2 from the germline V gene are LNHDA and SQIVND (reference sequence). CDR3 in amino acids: CASKTGYYGYTF. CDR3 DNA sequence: TGTGCCAGTAAAACAGGCTACTATGGCTACACCTTC.

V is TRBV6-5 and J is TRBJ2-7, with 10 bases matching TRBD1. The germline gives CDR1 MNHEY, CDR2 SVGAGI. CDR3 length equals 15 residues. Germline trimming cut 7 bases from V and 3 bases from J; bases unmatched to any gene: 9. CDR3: CASKRSWDRGYEQYF. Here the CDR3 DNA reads TGTGCCAGCAAACGGTCCTGGGACAGGGGCTACGAGCAGTACTTC.

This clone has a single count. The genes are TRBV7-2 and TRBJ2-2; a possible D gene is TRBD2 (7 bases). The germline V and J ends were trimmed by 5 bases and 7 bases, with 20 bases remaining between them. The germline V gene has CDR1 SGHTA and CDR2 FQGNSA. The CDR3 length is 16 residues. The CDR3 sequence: CASSPQVGEGVGELFF. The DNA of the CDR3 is TGTGCCAGCAGCCCCCAAGTCGGGGAGGGGGTCGGGGAGCTGTTTTTT.

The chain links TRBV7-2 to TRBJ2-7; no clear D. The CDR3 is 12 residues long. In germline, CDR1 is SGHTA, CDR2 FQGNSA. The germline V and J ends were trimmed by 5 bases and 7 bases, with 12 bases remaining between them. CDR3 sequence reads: CASSPGSREQYF. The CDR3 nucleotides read TGTGCCAGCAGCCCAGGTAGTAGGGAGCAGTACTTC.

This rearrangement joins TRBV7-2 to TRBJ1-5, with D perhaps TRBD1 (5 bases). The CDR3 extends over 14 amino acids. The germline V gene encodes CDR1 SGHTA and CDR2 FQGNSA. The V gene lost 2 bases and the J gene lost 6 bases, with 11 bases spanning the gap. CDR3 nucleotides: TGTGCCAGCAGCTTAACGGGGGATCCTCAGCCCCAGCATTTT. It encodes CASSLTGDPQPQHF.

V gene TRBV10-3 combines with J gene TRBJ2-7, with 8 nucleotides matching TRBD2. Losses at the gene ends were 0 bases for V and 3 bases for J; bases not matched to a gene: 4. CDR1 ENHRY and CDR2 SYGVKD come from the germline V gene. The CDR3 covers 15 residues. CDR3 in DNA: TGTGCCATCAGTGAGTCTCCCGGGACTAGCTACGAGCAGTACTTC. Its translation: CAISESPGTSYEQYF.

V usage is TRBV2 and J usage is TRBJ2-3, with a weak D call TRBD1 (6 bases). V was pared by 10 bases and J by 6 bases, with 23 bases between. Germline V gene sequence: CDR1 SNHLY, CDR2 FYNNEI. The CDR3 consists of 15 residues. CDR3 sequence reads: CATTLDSLVGDTQYF. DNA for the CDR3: TGTGCCACCACCCTGGACAGTCTCGTGGGGGATACGCAGTATTTT.

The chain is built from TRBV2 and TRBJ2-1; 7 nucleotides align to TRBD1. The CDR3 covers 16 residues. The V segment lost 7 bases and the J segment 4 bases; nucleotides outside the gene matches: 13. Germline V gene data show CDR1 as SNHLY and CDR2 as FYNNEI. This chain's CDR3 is CASTPEMTGLYNEQFF. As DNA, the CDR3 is TGTGCCAGCACTCCGGAGATGACAGGGTTATACAATGAGCAGTTCTTC. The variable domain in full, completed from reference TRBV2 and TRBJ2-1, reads EPEVTQTPSHQVTQMGQEVILRCVPISNHLYFYWYRQILGQKVEFLVSFYNNEISEKSEIFDDQFSVERPDGSNFTLKIRSTKLEDSAMYFCASTPEMTGLYNEQFFGPGTRLTVL.

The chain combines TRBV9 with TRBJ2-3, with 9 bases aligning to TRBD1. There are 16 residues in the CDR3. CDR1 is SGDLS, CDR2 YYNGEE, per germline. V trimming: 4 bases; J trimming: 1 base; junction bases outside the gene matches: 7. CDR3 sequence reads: CASSLTTGGGTDTQYF. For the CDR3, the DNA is TGTGCCAGCAGCTTAACGACAGGGGGGGGCACAGATACGCAGTATTTT.